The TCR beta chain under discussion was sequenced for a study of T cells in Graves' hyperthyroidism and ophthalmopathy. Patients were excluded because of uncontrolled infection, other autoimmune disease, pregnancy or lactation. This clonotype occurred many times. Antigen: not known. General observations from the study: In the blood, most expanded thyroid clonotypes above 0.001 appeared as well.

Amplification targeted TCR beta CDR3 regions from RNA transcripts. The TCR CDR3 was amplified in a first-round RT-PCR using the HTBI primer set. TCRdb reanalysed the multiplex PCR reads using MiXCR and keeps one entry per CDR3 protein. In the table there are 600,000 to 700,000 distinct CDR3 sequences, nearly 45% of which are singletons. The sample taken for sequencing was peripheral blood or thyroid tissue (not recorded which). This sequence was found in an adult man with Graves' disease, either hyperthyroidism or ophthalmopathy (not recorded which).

CDR3 coding DNA: TGTGCCAGTAGTGGGACAGAGGGATCACCCCTCCACTTT. The encoded protein is CASSGTEGSPLHF. This chain joins TRBV19 and TRBJ1-6; 7 nucleotides agree with TRBD1. CDR1 and CDR2 from the germline V gene are LNHDA and SQIVND (reference sequence). J lost 10 bases, V lost 5 bases, and 5 bases had no gene match. This CDR3 region has 13 residues.